The 3 T cell receptor beta chains reported below all come from one sample, sequenced in a study of neoadjuvant anti-PD-1 for oral cavity cancer. The protocol was immunoSEQ multiplex PCR, while the TCRdb copy is restricted to in-frame clones and leaves out a portion. The sample yields about 14,000 clones, around 75% seen once. The starting material was PBMCs, obtained before nivolumab (anti-PD-1) treatment. The source is a person aged 35-79 years with oral cavity squamous cell carcinoma.

This chain joins TRBV28 and TRBJ1-1, with 8 nucleotides matching TRBD1. The CDR3 is made up of 13 amino acids. Germline values: CDR1 MDHEN, CDR2 SYDVKM. The V gene end was trimmed by 6 bases and the J gene end by 3 bases; junction bases not matched to a gene: 3. The CDR3 bases are TGTGCCAGCAGGGGACAGGTGGACACTGAAGCTTTCTTT. Translating gives CASRGQVDTEAFF.

The chain combines TRBV9 with TRBJ2-1, with TRBD2 identical over 16 bases. Per germline, CDR1 SGDLS and CDR2 YYNGEE. The CDR3 runs to 17 residues. After removal of 3 bases from V and 4 bases from J, the junction contained 4 bases not matched to a gene. Here the CDR3 DNA reads TGTGCCAGCAGCGCAGGGACTAGCGGGAGGGCTTACAATGAGCAGTTCTTC. Its translation: CASSAGTSGRAYNEQFF.

In DNA, the CDR3 is TGTGCCTGGAGTGCGGAGGGAAATCAGCCCCAGCATTTT. This gives the protein CAWSAEGNQPQHF. The chain carries TRBV30 and TRBJ1-5, with no clear D. CDR1 GTSNPN and CDR2 SVGIG come from the germline V gene (reference sequence). CDR3 length: 13 residues. V lost 1 base to trimming and J lost 4 bases, with 8 bases between them.